The rows below give T cell receptor beta chains drawn from one sample of a study of T-cell memory formation after mild COVID-19. MiXCR was run by TCRdb on the 5' RACE reads, yielding one entry per CDR3 protein. This table has hundreds of thousands of distinct CDR3 sequences, roughly 21% appearing once. Sample: PBMCs or a T cell subset sorted from them (not recorded which). These receptors originate from an adult woman who had mild COVID-19 (a few samples of this study predate the infection). Cell type and time point are not known. Both conserved end residues are part of each CDR3. The D gene is left open where the match is weak. Some rows have no size entry. The others give once, few or many, or a class for an expanded clone.

v_gene: TRBV9; d_gene: NA; j_gene: TRBJ2-1; abundance: NA; CDR3aa: CASSVLAVNYNEQFF; CDR3nt: TGTGCCAGCAGCGTATTGGCGGTTAACTACAATGAGCAGTTCTTC
v_gene: TRBV7-8; d_gene: NA; j_gene: TRBJ1-2; abundance: few; CDR3aa: CASSLEGRQGYGYTF; CDR3nt: TGTGCCAGCAGCTTAGAAGGAAGGCAGGGCTATGGCTACACCTTC
v_gene: TRBV12-3/TRBV12-4; d_gene: NA; j_gene: TRBJ2-3; abundance: NA; CDR3aa: CASGAGQMADTQYF; CDR3nt: TGTGCCAGCGGCGCGGGGCAGATGGCAGATACGCAGTATTTT
v_gene: TRBV4-1; d_gene: NA; j_gene: TRBJ1-2; abundance: few; CDR3aa: CASSPWSSTGYGYTF; CDR3nt: TGCGCCAGCAGCCCATGGAGTTCGACAGGATATGGCTACACCTTC
v_gene: TRBV6-5; d_gene: TRBD1; j_gene: TRBJ2-3; abundance: few; CDR3aa: CASSTGQGSTDTQYF; CDR3nt: TGTGCCAGCAGTACGGGACAGGGAAGCACAGATACGCAGTATTTT
v_gene: TRBV5-1; d_gene: TRBD2; j_gene: TRBJ2-3; abundance: few; CDR3aa: CASSKRDSTDTQYF; CDR3nt: TGCGCCAGCAGCAAGCGGGACAGCACAGATACGCAGTATTTT
v_gene: TRBV12-3/TRBV12-4; d_gene: NA; j_gene: TRBJ1-5; abundance: many; CDR3aa: CASSLPGNQPQHF; CDR3nt: TGTGCCAGCAGTTTACCTGGCAATCAGCCCCAGCATTTT
v_gene: TRBV4-2; d_gene: NA; j_gene: TRBJ1-2; abundance: few; CDR3aa: CASSQDLSRGGYTF; CDR3nt: TGTGCCAGCAGCCAAGATCTTAGCCGGGGAGGCTACACCTTC
v_gene: TRBV29-1; d_gene: NA; j_gene: TRBJ1-1; abundance: NA; CDR3aa: CSVVGAEAFF; CDR3nt: TGCAGCGTTGTGGGGGCAGAAGCTTTCTTT
v_gene: TRBV7-2; d_gene: NA; j_gene: TRBJ2-1; abundance: few; CDR3aa: CASSLGLSGRSYNEQFF; CDR3nt: TGTGCCAGCAGCTTAGGGCTCAGCGGCCGATCCTACAATGAGCAGTTCTTC
v_gene: TRBV7-3; d_gene: TRBD2; j_gene: TRBJ2-1; abundance: NA; CDR3aa: CASSAQRGSYNEQFF; CDR3nt: TGTGCCAGCAGCGCCCAGCGGGGGTCCTACAATGAGCAGTTCTTC
v_gene: TRBV7-9; d_gene: TRBD1; j_gene: TRBJ1-2; abundance: few; CDR3aa: CASSSKGTAFYGYTF; CDR3nt: TGTGCCAGCAGCTCCAAAGGGACAGCTTTTTATGGCTACACCTTC
v_gene: TRBV7-8; d_gene: NA; j_gene: TRBJ2-1; abundance: few; CDR3aa: CASSLEDQLSYNEQFF; CDR3nt: TGTGCCAGCAGCCTTGAGGACCAACTCTCCTACAATGAGCAGTTCTTC
v_gene: TRBV7-9; d_gene: TRBD1; j_gene: TRBJ1-4; abundance: few; CDR3aa: CASSFTGDEKLFF; CDR3nt: TGTGCCAGCAGCTTCACAGGGGATGAAAAACTGTTTTTT
v_gene: TRBV10-2; d_gene: NA; j_gene: TRBJ1-6; abundance: few; CDR3aa: CASSESAGIEVYNSPLHF; CDR3nt: TGCGCCAGCAGTGAGTCGGCAGGGATAGAGGTCTATAATTCACCCCTCCACTTT
v_gene: TRBV5-1; d_gene: TRBD2; j_gene: TRBJ2-1; abundance: many; CDR3aa: CASSWTSGGPNEQFF; CDR3nt: TGCGCCAGCAGCTGGACTAGCGGGGGACCCAATGAGCAGTTCTTC
v_gene: TRBV5-5; d_gene: NA; j_gene: TRBJ2-2; abundance: NA; CDR3aa: CASGTGLLNTGELFF; CDR3nt: TGTGCCAGCGGCACGGGACTCCTGAACACCGGGGAGCTGTTTTTT